Presented here are 2 T cell receptor beta chains from one specimen sequenced in a study of CD8+ T cells in alopecia areata. After isolation, RNA underwent reverse transcription to generate cDNA as the sequencing template. Assay used: immunoSEQ multiplex PCR; TCRdb lists only in-frame clones, some missing. The sample lists over 120,000 clones, roughly 64% occurring once. The sequencing used CD4+ T cells sorted from blood, collected at week 0. The receptors were sampled from a human donor with alopecia areata.

The table lists this clone with a count of one. V and J are TRBV4-2 and TRBJ2-5; TRBD1 aligns across 9 bases. V lost 4 bases, J lost 0 bases, and 6 bases stayed unmatched. This CDR3 region has 16 residues. The V gene's germline CDR1 is LGHNA and CDR2 YNFKEQ. The CDR3 nucleotides read TGTGCCAGCAGCCCTTTGGGGACAGGGAACCAAGAGACCCAGTACTTC. Translated, it gives CASSPLGTGNQETQYF.

This chain links TRBV25-1 with TRBJ1-6, with 9 positions matching TRBD1. V lost 4 bases to trimming and J lost 12 bases; unmatched junction nucleotides: 7. CDR3 size: 14 residues. The germline V gene has CDR1 MGHDK and CDR2 SYGVNS. Here the CDR3 DNA reads TGTGCCAGCAGTGGGACAGGGGCCTTCCGACCCCTCCACTTT. Protein product: CASSGTGAFRPLHF.